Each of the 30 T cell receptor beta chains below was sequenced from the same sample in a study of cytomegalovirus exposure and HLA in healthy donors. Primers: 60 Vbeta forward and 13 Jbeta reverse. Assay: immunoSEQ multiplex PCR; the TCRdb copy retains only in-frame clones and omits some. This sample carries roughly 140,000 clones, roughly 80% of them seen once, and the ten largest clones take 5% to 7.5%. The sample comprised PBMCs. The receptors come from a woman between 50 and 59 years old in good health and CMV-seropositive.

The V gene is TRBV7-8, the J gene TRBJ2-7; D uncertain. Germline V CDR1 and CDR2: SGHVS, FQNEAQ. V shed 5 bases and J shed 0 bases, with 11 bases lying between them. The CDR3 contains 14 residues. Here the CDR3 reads CASSPYTISYEQYF. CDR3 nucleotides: TGTGCCAGCAGCCCCTACACTATCTCCTACGAGCAGTACTTC.

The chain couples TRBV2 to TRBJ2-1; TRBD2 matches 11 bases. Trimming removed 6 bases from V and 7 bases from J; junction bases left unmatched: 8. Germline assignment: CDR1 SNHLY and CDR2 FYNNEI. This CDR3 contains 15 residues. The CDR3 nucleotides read TGTGCCAGCAGGGAAACTAGCGGGGGTACAAATGAGCAGTTCTTC. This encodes CASRETSGGTNEQFF.

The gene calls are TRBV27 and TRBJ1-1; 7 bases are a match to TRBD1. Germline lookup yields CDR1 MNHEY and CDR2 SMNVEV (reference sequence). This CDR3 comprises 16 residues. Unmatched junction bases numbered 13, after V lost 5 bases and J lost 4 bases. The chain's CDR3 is CASSPRNRGSGTEAFF. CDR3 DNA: TGTGCCAGCAGTCCAAGAAACAGGGGATCTGGCACTGAAGCTTTCTTT.

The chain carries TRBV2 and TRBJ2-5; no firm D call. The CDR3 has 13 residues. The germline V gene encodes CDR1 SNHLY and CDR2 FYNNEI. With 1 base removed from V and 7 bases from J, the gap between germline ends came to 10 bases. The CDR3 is CASSEDSSRTQYF. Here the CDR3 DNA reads TGTGCCAGCAGTGAAGACTCCTCGAGGACCCAGTACTTC. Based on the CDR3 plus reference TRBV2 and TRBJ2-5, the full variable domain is EPEVTQTPSHQVTQMGQEVILRCVPISNHLYFYWYRQILGQKVEFLVSFYNNEISEKSEIFDDQFSVERPDGSNFTLKIRSTKLEDSAMYFCASSEDSSRTQYFGPGTRLLVL.

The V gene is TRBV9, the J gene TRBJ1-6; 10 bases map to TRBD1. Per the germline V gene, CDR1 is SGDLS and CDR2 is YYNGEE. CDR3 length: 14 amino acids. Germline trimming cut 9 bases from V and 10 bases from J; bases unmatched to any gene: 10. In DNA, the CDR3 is TGTGCCACCTCCGTCCGGGACAGGGGCTCACCCCTCCACTTT. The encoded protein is CATSVRDRGSPLHF.

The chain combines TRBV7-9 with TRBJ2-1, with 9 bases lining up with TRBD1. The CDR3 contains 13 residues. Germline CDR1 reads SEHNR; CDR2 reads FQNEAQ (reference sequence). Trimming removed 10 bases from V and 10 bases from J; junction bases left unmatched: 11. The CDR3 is CATPGQGPREQFF. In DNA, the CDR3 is TGTGCCACCCCCGGACAGGGGCCCCGGGAGCAGTTCTTC.

The CDR3 here is CASSGGTGGNSPLHF. For the CDR3, the DNA is TGTGCCAGCAGCGGGGGCACAGGGGGCAATTCACCCCTCCACTTT. V gene TRBV9 combines with J gene TRBJ1-6; 9 bases map to TRBD1. CDR1 and CDR2 from the germline V gene are SGDLS and YYNGEE. With V trimmed by 3 bases and J by 7 bases, 5 bases remained unmatched. CDR3 length: 15 residues.

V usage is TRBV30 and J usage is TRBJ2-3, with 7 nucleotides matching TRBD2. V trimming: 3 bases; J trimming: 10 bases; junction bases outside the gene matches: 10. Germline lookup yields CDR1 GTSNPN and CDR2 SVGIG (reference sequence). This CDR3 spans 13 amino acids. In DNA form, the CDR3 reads TGTGCCTGGAGGGCGGGGGTAGCGCTCCCGCAGTATTTT. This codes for CAWRAGVALPQYF.

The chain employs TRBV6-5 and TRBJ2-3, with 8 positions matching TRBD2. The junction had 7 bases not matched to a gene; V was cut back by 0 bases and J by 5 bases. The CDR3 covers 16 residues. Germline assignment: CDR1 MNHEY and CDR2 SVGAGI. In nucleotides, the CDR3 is TGTGCCAGCAGTTACTCCCCAGCGGGGGTGGGAGATACGCAGTATTTT. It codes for CASSYSPAGVGDTQYF.

Here the CDR3 reads CASSPGTGYRYTF. DNA of the CDR3: TGTGCCAGCAGTCCCGGGACAGGGTATCGCTACACCTTC. The chain employs TRBV27 and TRBJ1-2; TRBD1 agrees at 9 bases. V lost 5 bases, J lost 9 bases, and 7 bases stayed unmatched. CDR3 length: 13 amino acids. CDR1 MNHEY and CDR2 SMNVEV come from the germline V gene (reference sequence).

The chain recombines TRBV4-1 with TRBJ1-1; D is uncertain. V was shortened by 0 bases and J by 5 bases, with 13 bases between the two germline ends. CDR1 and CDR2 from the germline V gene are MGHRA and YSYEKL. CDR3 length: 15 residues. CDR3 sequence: CASSQDRRGRTEAFF. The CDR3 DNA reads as TGCGCCAGCAGCCAAGATCGTCGTGGGAGGACTGAAGCTTTCTTT.

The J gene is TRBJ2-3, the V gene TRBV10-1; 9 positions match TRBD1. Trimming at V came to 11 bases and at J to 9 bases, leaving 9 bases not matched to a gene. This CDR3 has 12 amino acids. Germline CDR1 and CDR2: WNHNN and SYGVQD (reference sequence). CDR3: CASGPGTGTQYF. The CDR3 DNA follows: TGCGCCTCGGGGCCCGGGACAGGGACGCAGTATTTT.

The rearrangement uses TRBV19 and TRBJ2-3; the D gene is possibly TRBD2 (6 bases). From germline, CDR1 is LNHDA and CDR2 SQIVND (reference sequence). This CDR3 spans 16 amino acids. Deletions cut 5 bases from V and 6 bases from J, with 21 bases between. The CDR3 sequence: CASSYWRGARGDTQYF. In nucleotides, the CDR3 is TGTGCCAGTAGTTATTGGAGGGGCGCACGTGGGGATACGCAGTATTTT. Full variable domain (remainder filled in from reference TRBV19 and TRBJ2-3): DGGITQSPKYLFRKEGQNVTLSCEQNLNHDAMYWYRQDPGQGLRLIYYSQIVNDFQKGDIAEGYSVSREKKESFPLTVTSAQKNPTAFYLCASSYWRGARGDTQYFGPGTRLTVL.

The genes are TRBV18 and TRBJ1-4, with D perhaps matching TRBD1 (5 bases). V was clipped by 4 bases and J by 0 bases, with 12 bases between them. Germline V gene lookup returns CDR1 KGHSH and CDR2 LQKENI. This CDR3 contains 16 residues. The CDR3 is CASSRGDSATNEKLFF. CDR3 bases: TGTGCCAGCTCACGCGGCGACAGCGCAACTAATGAAAAACTGTTTTTT.

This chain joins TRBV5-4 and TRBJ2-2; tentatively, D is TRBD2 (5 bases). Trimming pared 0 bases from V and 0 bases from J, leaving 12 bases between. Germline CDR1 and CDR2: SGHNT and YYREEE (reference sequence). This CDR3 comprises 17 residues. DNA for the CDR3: TGTGCCAGCAGCTTGGGCCGGGGTCAGCCGAACACCGGGGAGCTGTTTTTT. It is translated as CASSLGRGQPNTGELFF. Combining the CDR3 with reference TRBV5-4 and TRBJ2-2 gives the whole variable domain ETGVTQSPTHLIKTRGQQVTLRCSSQSGHNTVSWYQQALGQGPQFIFQYYREEENGRGNFPPRFSGLQFPNYSSELNVNALELDDSALYLCASSLGRGQPNTGELFFGEGSRLTVL.

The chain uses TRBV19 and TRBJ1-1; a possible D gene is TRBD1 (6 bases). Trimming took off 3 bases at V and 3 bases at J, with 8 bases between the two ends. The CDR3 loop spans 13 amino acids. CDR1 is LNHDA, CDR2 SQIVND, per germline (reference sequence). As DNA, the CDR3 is TGTGCCAGTAGTATGTCAGGGGACACTGAAGCTTTCTTT. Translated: CASSMSGDTEAFF.

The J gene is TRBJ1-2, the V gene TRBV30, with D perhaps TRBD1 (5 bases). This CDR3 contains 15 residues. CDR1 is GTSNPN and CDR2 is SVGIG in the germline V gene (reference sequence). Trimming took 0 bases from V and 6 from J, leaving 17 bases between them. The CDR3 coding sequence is TGTGCCTGGAGTGTAATCGGGCAGGGAATTGATGGCTACACCTTC. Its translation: CAWSVIGQGIDGYTF.

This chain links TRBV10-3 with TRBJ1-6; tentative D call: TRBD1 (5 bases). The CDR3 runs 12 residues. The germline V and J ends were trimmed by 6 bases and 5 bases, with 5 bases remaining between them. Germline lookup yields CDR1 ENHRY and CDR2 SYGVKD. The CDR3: CAIRQDNSPLHF. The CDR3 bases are TGTGCCATCAGACAGGATAATTCACCCCTCCACTTT.

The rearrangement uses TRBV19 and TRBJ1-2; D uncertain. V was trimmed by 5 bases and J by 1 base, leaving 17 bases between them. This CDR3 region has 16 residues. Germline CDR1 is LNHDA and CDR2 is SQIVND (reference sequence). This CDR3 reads CASSLRNSLFNYGYTF. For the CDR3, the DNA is TGTGCCAGTAGTCTAAGGAACAGCCTCTTTAACTATGGCTACACCTTC.

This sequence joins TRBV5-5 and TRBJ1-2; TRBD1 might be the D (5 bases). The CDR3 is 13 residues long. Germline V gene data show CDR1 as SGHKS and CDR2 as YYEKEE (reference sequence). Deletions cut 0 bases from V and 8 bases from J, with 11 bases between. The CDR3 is CASSLAAGQGYTF. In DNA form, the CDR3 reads TGTGCCAGCAGCTTGGCGGCAGGGCAGGGCTACACCTTC.

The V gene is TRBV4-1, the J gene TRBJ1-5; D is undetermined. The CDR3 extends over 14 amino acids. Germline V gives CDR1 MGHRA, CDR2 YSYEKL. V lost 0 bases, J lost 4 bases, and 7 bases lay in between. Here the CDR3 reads CASSQERVNQPQHF. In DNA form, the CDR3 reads TGCGCCAGCAGCCAAGAGAGAGTGAATCAGCCCCAGCATTTT.

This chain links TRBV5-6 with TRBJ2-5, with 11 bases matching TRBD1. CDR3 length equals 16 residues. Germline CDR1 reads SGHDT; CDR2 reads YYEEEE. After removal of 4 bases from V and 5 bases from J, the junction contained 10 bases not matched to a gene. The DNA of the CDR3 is TGTGCCAGCAGCCGCCGCCGGGACAGGGGGAGTGAGACCCAGTACTTC. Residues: CASSRRRDRGSETQYF.

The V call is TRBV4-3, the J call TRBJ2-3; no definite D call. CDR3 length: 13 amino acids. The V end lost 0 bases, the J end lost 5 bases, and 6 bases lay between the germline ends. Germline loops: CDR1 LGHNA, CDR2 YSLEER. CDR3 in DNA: TGCGCCAGCAGCCAAGAGACGGGAGATACGCAGTATTTT. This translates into CASSQETGDTQYF.

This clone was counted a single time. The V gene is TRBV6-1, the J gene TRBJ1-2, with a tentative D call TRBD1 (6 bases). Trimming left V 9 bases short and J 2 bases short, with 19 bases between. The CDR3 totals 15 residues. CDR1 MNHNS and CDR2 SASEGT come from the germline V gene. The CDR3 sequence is CASAGGGLGNYGYTF. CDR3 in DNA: TGTGCCAGTGCCGGGGGGGGGCTGGGAAACTATGGCTACACCTTC.

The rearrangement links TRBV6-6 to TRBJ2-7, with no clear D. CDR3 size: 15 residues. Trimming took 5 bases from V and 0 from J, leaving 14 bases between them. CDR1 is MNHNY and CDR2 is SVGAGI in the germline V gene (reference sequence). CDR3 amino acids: CASSLSQYSSYEQYF. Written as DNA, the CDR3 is TGTGCCAGCAGTCTCTCCCAGTACAGCTCCTACGAGCAGTACTTC.

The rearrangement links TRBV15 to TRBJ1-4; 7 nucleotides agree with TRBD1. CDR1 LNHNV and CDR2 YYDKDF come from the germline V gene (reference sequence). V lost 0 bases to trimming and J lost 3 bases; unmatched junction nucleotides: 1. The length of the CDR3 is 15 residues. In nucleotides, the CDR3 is TGTGCCACCAGCAGAGATCAGGGGGCTAATGAAAAACTGTTTTTT. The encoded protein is CATSRDQGANEKLFF.

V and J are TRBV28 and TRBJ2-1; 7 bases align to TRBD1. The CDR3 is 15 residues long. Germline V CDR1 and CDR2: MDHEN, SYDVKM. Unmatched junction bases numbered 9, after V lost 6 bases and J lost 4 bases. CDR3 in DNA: TGTGCCAGCAGCCCTGACAGGGAGATTTACAATGAGCAGTTCTTC. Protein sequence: CASSPDREIYNEQFF.

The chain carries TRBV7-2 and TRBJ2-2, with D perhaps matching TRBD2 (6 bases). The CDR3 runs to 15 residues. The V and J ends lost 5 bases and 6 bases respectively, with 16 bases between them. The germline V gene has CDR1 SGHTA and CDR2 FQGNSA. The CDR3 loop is CASSRDSPTPGELFF. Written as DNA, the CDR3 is TGTGCCAGCAGCCGGGACTCTCCCACCCCCGGGGAGCTGTTTTTT.

This CDR3 is CSARGAGTQYF. The DNA of the CDR3 is TGCAGTGCTAGGGGTGCAGGAACGCAGTATTTT. This sequence joins TRBV20-1 and TRBJ2-3, with D uncertain. CDR3 length: 11 residues. V lost 3 bases and J 9 bases, leaving 10 bases between the germline ends. Germline lookup yields CDR1 DFQATT and CDR2 SNEGSKA (reference sequence).

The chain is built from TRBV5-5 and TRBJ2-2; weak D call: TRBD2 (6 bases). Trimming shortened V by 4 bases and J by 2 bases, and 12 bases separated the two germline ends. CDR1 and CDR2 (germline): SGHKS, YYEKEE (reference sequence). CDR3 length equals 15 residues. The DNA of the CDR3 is TGTGCCAGCAGCGGCGGGACTTCTAACACCGGGGAGCTGTTTTTT. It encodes CASSGGTSNTGELFF.